These T cell receptor beta chains were read from a single sample in a study of blood T cell repertoires in COVID-19. Repertoires were generated with immunoSEQ multiplex PCR, while TCRdb's copy carries only in-frame clones and drops some. The sample consists of about 160,000 clones, about 83% of them appearing once. Material: peripheral blood. Source of these receptors: a woman between 70 and 85 years old with COVID-19, enrolled during active disease. Each CDR3 is given with its conserved first and last residue. The D gene is left open where the match is weak. Size is omitted from some rows. Given values are once, few, many or a class for expanded clones.

J: TRBJ2-2; size: -; V: TRBV27; D: -; CDR3: CASSLAGSGELFF; DNA: TGTGCCAGCAGTTTAGCAGGGTCCGGGGAGCTGTTTTTT
J: TRBJ1-1; size: once; V: TRBV7-2; D: -; CDR3: CASSLEGTSRNTEAFF; DNA: TGTGCCAGCAGCTTAGAAGGGACATCTAGGAACACTGAAGCTTTCTTT
J: TRBJ1-1; size: -; V: TRBV7-9; D: TRBD1; CDR3: CASSPGQGSTEAFF; DNA: TGTGCCAGCAGCCCTGGACAGGGGAGCACTGAAGCTTTCTTT
J: TRBJ2-2; size: -; V: TRBV7-2; D: TRBD2; CDR3: CASSPSGAANTGELFF; DNA: TGTGCCAGCAGCCCTAGCGGGGCCGCGAACACCGGGGAGCTGTTTTTT
J: TRBJ2-5; size: few; V: TRBV7-2; D: -; CDR3: CASSSNRRGIQETQYF; DNA: TGTGCCAGCAGCTCAAACCGACGAGGAATCCAAGAGACCCAGTACTTC
J: TRBJ1-3; size: -; V: TRBV29-1; D: -; CDR3: CSVVRDSGNTIYF; DNA: TGCAGCGTTGTCAGGGACTCTGGAAACACCATATATTTT
J: TRBJ1-3; size: -; V: TRBV27; D: -; CDR3: CASSPRVGGHSGNTIYF; DNA: TGTGCCAGCAGTCCCCGAGTGGGGGGGCACTCTGGAAACACCATATATTTT
J: TRBJ1-1; size: -; V: TRBV6-1; D: -; CDR3: CASSEDSVRANTEAFF; DNA: TGTGCCAGCAGTGAAGATTCCGTCAGGGCGAACACTGAAGCTTTCTTT
J: TRBJ1-3; size: -; V: TRBV1; D: -; CDR3: CTSSQEGQGETSGNTIYF; DNA: TGCACCAGCAGCCAAGAGGGACAGGGGGAAACTTCTGGAAACACCATATATTTT
J: TRBJ1-3; size: -; V: TRBV19; D: -; CDR3: CASTEESGNTIYF; DNA: TGTGCCAGTACCGAGGAGTCGGGAAACACCATATATTTT
J: TRBJ2-1; size: -; V: TRBV12-3/TRBV12-4; D: -; CDR3: CASSLLYNNEQFF; DNA: TGTGCCAGCAGTTTACTTTACAACAATGAGCAGTTCTTC
J: TRBJ1-6; size: once; V: TRBV9; D: -; CDR3: CASSVAGSDSPLHF; DNA: TGTGCCAGCAGCGTAGCCGGGAGCGATTCACCCCTCCACTTT
J: TRBJ1-4; size: -; V: TRBV27; D: -; CDR3: CASSLQGSNEKLFF; DNA: TGTGCCAGCAGTTTACAGGGGTCTAATGAAAAACTGTTTTTT
J: TRBJ1-2; size: -; V: TRBV3-1/TRBV3-2; D: TRBD1; CDR3: CASSLRTGHNYGYTF; DNA: TGTGCCAGCAGCCTCCGGACAGGACACAACTATGGCTACACCTTC
J: TRBJ1-2; size: -; V: TRBV14; D: -; CDR3: CASSPQMSYGYTF; DNA: TGTGCCAGCAGCCCTCAAATGAGCTATGGCTACACCTTC
J: TRBJ1-6; size: -; V: TRBV5-6; D: TRBD1; CDR3: CASSRTGLNSPLHF; DNA: TGTGCCAGCAGCCGGACAGGGTTGAATTCACCCCTCCACTTT
J: TRBJ1-1; size: -; V: TRBV4-2; D: -; CDR3: CASSQDQATEAFF; DNA: TGTGCCAGCAGCCAAGACCAGGCAACTGAAGCTTTCTTT
J: TRBJ2-7; size: few; V: TRBV7-8; D: -; CDR3: CASSRGGDEQYF; DNA: TGTGCCAGCAGCCGCGGAGGGGACGAGCAGTACTTC
J: TRBJ2-5; size: -; V: TRBV10-2; D: TRBD1; CDR3: CASSDGTGSRETQYF; DNA: TGCGCCAGCAGTGACGGGACAGGGAGTAGAGAGACCCAGTACTTC
J: TRBJ2-7; size: -; V: TRBV5-4; D: -; CDR3: CASSKDGAAYEQYF; DNA: TGTGCCAGCAGCAAAGATGGGGCCGCCTACGAGCAGTACTTC
J: TRBJ1-1; size: -; V: TRBV2; D: -; CDR3: CASSEWGGKAFF; DNA: TGTGCCAGCAGTGAGTGGGGGGGGAAGGCTTTCTTT
J: TRBJ1-2; size: -; V: TRBV7-2; D: TRBD1; CDR3: CASSPSEDRTLNYGYTF; DNA: TGTGCCAGCAGCCCGAGCGAGGACAGGACACTTAACTATGGCTACACCTTC
J: TRBJ1-3; size: -; V: TRBV5-1; D: -; CDR3: CASQPGSGNTIYF; DNA: TGCGCCAGCCAACCAGGGTCCGGAAACACCATATATTTT
J: TRBJ2-5; size: -; V: TRBV30; D: TRBD1; CDR3: CAWSRGTGGQETQYF; DNA: TGTGCCTGGAGTAGGGGGACAGGGGGCCAAGAGACCCAGTACTTC
J: TRBJ2-2; size: -; V: TRBV11-1; D: -; CDR3: CASSPSSWNTGELFF; DNA: TGTGCCAGCAGCCCTTCCAGTTGGAACACCGGGGAGCTGTTTTTT
J: TRBJ1-5; size: -; V: TRBV5-3; D: -; CDR3: CARSLIGGFNQPQHF; DNA: TGTGCCAGAAGCCTGATCGGAGGTTTCAATCAGCCCCAGCATTTT
J: TRBJ1-5; size: -; V: TRBV18; D: -; CDR3: CASSPRGGDQPQHF; DNA: TGTGCCAGCTCACCGAGAGGGGGGGATCAGCCCCAGCATTTT
J: TRBJ2-2; size: -; V: TRBV3-1/TRBV3-2; D: -; CDR3: CASSQDRGGLGGELFF; DNA: TGTGCCAGCAGCCAAGATAGGGGGGGCCTAGGCGGGGAGCTGTTTTTT
J: TRBJ2-3; size: -; V: TRBV7-9; D: -; CDR3: CASSLVWGTSTDTQYF; DNA: TGTGCCAGCAGCTTAGTCTGGGGGACTAGCACAGATACGCAGTATTTT
J: TRBJ2-7; size: -; V: TRBV7-2; D: -; CDR3: CASSLDGDMGASEQYF; DNA: TGTGCCAGCAGCTTAGATGGGGACATGGGGGCATCCGAGCAGTACTTC
J: TRBJ1-2; size: -; V: TRBV30; D: TRBD1; CDR3: CAWKETGAYGYTF; DNA: TGTGCCTGGAAGGAAACAGGGGCCTATGGCTACACCTTC
J: TRBJ1-2; size: -; V: TRBV19; D: -; CDR3: CASSNDRLYGYTF; DNA: TGTGCCAGTAGTAATGACAGGCTCTATGGCTACACCTTC
J: TRBJ2-7; size: -; V: TRBV10-3; D: -; CDR3: CAISEGNYEQYF; DNA: TGTGCCATCAGTGAGGGCAACTACGAGCAGTACTTC
J: TRBJ1-2; size: -; V: TRBV7-2; D: TRBD1; CDR3: CASSPAWDSIDGYTF; DNA: TGTGCCAGCAGCCCAGCGTGGGACAGTATCGATGGCTACACCTTC
J: TRBJ1-1; size: -; V: TRBV19; D: TRBD1; CDR3: CASSTATGVEAFF; DNA: TGTGCCAGTAGTACCGCCACAGGGGTCGAAGCTTTCTTT
J: TRBJ1-2; size: -; V: TRBV2; D: TRBD1; CDR3: CASSRQGYGYTF; DNA: TGTGCCAGCAGTCGACAGGGGTATGGCTACACCTTC
J: TRBJ2-3; size: once; V: TRBV27; D: TRBD1; CDR3: CASRPNRGAFTDTQYF; DNA: TGTGCCAGCAGACCGAACAGGGGCGCCTTCACAGATACGCAGTATTTT
J: TRBJ1-4; size: -; V: TRBV16; D: -; CDR3: CASSLGTFRSEKLFF; DNA: TGTGCCAGCAGCCTAGGGACTTTTCGGAGTGAAAAACTGTTTTTT
J: TRBJ2-7; size: -; V: TRBV28; D: TRBD2; CDR3: CASSPAASGGVSEQYF; DNA: TGTGCCAGCAGTCCCGCCGCTAGCGGGGGGGTCTCCGAGCAGTACTTC
J: TRBJ2-2; size: once; V: TRBV4-1; D: -; CDR3: CASRTGSTGELFF; DNA: TGCGCCAGCAGAACAGGGTCCACCGGGGAGCTGTTTTTT
J: TRBJ1-1; size: -; V: TRBV12-2; D: -; CDR3: CASRLGHLNTEAFF; DNA: TGTGCAAGTCGCCTGGGACACCTGAACACTGAAGCTTTCTTT
J: TRBJ2-7; size: -; V: TRBV29-1; D: -; CDR3: CSVEVVETYEQYF; DNA: TGCAGCGTTGAAGTGGTAGAAACCTACGAGCAGTACTTC
J: TRBJ2-2; size: -; V: TRBV29-1; D: TRBD1; CDR3: CSVTGSGGENTGELFF; DNA: TGCAGCGTTACTGGGTCAGGGGGCGAGAATACCGGGGAGCTGTTTTTT
J: TRBJ1-5; size: -; V: TRBV15; D: -; CDR3: CATTRDRGSSNQPQHF; DNA: TGTGCCACCACCAGAGACCGGGGGAGTAGCAATCAGCCCCAGCATTTT
J: TRBJ2-7; size: -; V: TRBV5-1; D: TRBD1; CDR3: CASSLRQGDSYEQYF; DNA: TGCGCCAGCAGCTTGAGGCAGGGGGACTCCTACGAGCAGTACTTC
J: TRBJ1-4; size: -; V: TRBV28; D: -; CDR3: CASTLARTATNEKLFF; DNA: TGTGCCAGCACCCTAGCTCGGACCGCAACTAATGAAAAACTGTTTTTT
J: TRBJ2-7; size: once; V: TRBV5-1; D: TRBD2; CDR3: CASSSLSGGLSYEQYF; DNA: TGCGCCAGCAGCAGCCTAAGCGGGGGCCTCTCCTACGAGCAGTACTTC
J: TRBJ2-5; size: -; V: TRBV20-1; D: -; CDR3: CSARETSQLYF; DNA: TGCAGTGCTAGAGAAACGTCACAGTTGTACTTC
J: TRBJ1-5; size: few; V: TRBV19; D: -; CDR3: CASSSGIHQPQHF; DNA: TGTGCCAGTAGTTCAGGGATCCATCAGCCCCAGCATTTT
J: TRBJ2-2; size: -; V: TRBV19; D: -; CDR3: CASKQAVIAFPNTGELFF; DNA: TGTGCCAGTAAGCAGGCCGTAATTGCGTTCCCTAACACCGGGGAGCTGTTTTTT
J: TRBJ1-2; size: -; V: TRBV25-1; D: TRBD1; CDR3: CASSEPGQGMYRYTF; DNA: TGTGCCAGCAGTGAACCGGGACAGGGGATGTATCGCTACACCTTC
J: TRBJ1-6; size: -; V: TRBV6-1; D: -; CDR3: CASSEAPQGWNSPLHF; DNA: TGTGCCAGCAGTGAGGCCCCGCAGGGTTGGAATTCACCCCTCCACTTT